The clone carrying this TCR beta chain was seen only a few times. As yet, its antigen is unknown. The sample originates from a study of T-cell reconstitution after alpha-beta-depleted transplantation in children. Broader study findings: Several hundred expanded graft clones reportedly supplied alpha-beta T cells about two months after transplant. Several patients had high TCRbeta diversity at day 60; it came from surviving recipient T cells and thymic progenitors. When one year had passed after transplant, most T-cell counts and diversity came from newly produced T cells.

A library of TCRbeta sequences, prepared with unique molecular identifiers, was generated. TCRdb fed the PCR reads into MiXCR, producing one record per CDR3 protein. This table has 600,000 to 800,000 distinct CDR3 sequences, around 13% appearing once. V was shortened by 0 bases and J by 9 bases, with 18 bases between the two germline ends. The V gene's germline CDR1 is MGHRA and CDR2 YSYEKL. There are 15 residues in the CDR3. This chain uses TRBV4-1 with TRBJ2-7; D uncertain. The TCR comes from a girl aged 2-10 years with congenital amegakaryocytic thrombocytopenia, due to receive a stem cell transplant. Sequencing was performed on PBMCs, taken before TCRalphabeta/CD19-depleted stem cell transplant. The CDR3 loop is CASSQEQAAVIPQYF. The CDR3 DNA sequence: TGCGCCAGCAGCCAAGAGCAGGCAGCCGTTATACCGCAGTACTTC.